This TCR beta chain was sequenced for a study of blood T cell repertoires in COVID-19. The CDR3 spans 17 residues. Looked up from germline, CDR1 is KGHDR and CDR2 is SFDVKD. Germline trimming cut 3 bases from V and 0 bases from J; bases unmatched to any gene: 5. Method: immunoSEQ multiplex PCR; TCRdb's copy keeps in-frame clones and lacks some. The table has 60,000 to 70,000 clones, about 85% seen once. The sample was peripheral blood. The chain recombines TRBV24-1 with TRBJ1-4, with TRBD1 identical over 8 bases. The TCR comes from a man at least 80 years old with acute or convalescent COVID-19. The CDR3 nucleotides are TGTGCCACCAGTGATGGCAGGGGGCGGGCAACTAATGAAAAACTGTTTTTT. The encoded protein is CATSDGRGRATNEKLFF.